The 28 T cell receptor beta chains given below trace back to one sample, sequenced in a study of early T cells in non-severe SARS-CoV-2 infection. One entry per CDR3 protein results from TCRdb running MiXCR on the 5' RACE reads. This sample has about 62,000 distinct CDR3 sequences, with almost 9.5% found just once. Sequenced sample: whole blood. The source is an adult who was a healthcare worker with PCR-confirmed SARS-CoV-2 infection or an uninfected control (not recorded which).

J is TRBJ1-1 and V is TRBV11-2; D is unclear. V lost 1 base to trimming and J lost 6 bases, with 15 bases between them. The CDR3 is made up of 15 amino acids. Looked up from germline, CDR1 is SGHAT and CDR2 is FQNNGV. Written as DNA, the CDR3 is TGTGCCAGCAGCTTAGGGAGCCCTATGATGGCTGAAGCTTTCTTT. This sequence encodes CASSLGSPMMAEAFF.

The V call is TRBV27, the J call TRBJ1-2; 8 bases match TRBD1. The CDR3 is made up of 13 amino acids. The V segment lost 11 bases and the J segment 4 bases; nucleotides outside the gene matches: 9. The V gene's germline CDR1 is MNHEY and CDR2 SMNVEV (reference sequence). The CDR3 DNA reads as TGTGCCGGTGGGCAGGGGGCCCCCTATGGCTACACCTTC. It is translated as CAGGQGAPYGYTF.

The chain carries TRBV27 and TRBJ1-5; D gene unclear. The CDR3 runs 17 residues. Germline V CDR1 and CDR2: MNHEY, SMNVEV (reference sequence). V dropped 5 bases and J dropped 1 base, with 18 bases sitting between them. The CDR3 protein is CASSRRPPIGSNQPQHF. As DNA, the CDR3 is TGTGCCAGCAGTCGCCGGCCCCCAATTGGGAGCAATCAGCCCCAGCATTTT.

This clonotype was recorded many times. The chain uses TRBV29-1 and TRBJ1-2; D remains ambiguous. Germline V gene lookup returns CDR1 SQVTM and CDR2 ANQGSEA. The CDR3 runs 14 residues. V lost 3 bases and J lost 8, with 19 bases in between. Here the CDR3 reads CSVEDAIDGYGYTF. The CDR3 nucleotides read TGCAGCGTTGAGGACGCCATCGACGGGTACGGCTACACCTTC.

This clonotype was seen only a few times. This rearrangement joins TRBV6-6 to TRBJ2-1, with TRBD2 identical over 8 bases. Per the germline V gene, CDR1 is MNHNY and CDR2 is SVGAGI (reference sequence). The CDR3 consists of 14 residues. The V segment lost 6 bases and the J segment 5 bases; nucleotides outside the gene matches: 6. CDR3 DNA: TGTGCCAGCAGCTACAGCGGGGGAAACAATGAGCAGTTCTTC. Its translation: CASSYSGGNNEQFF.

V gene TRBV19 combines with J gene TRBJ1-5, with 8 bases that match TRBD1. There are 16 residues in the CDR3. Per the germline V gene, CDR1 is LNHDA and CDR2 is SQIVND (reference sequence). V shed 3 bases, J shed 0 bases, and the junction held 4 bases outside the gene matches. The CDR3 nucleotides read TGTGCCAGTAGTATGGACAGGGCTAGTAGCAATCAGCCCCAGCATTTT. This sequence encodes CASSMDRASSNQPQHF. The variable domain in full, completed from reference TRBV19 and TRBJ1-5, reads DGGITQSPKYLFRKEGQNVTLSCEQNLNHDAMYWYRQDPGQGLRLIYYSQIVNDFQKGDIAEGYSVSREKKESFPLTVTSAQKNPTAFYLCASSMDRASSNQPQHFGDGTRLSIL.

A few counts support this clonotype. V usage is TRBV7-8 and J usage is TRBJ1-3; D is unresolved. From germline, CDR1 is SGHVS and CDR2 FQNEAQ. V was pared by 2 bases and J by 4 bases, with 6 bases between. CDR3 size: 13 residues. CDR3 coding DNA: TGTGCCAGCAGCTTATATCCGGGAAACACCATATATTTT. This translates into CASSLYPGNTIYF.

This clonotype was detected a few times. The V call is TRBV7-9, the J call TRBJ1-6; D gene ambiguous. This CDR3 is 12 amino acids long. V was trimmed by 5 bases and J by 6 bases, leaving 5 bases between them. Germline CDR1 reads SEHNR; CDR2 reads FQNEAQ (reference sequence). The CDR3 loop is CASSLLNSPLHF. The CDR3 nucleotides read TGTGCCAGCAGCCTCCTTAATTCACCCCTCCACTTT.

The chain uses TRBV18 and TRBJ2-3; TRBD1 might be the D (6 bases). Trimming pared 4 bases from V and 2 bases from J, leaving 13 bases between. The CDR3 has 15 residues. From germline, CDR1 is KGHSH and CDR2 LQKENI. The chain's CDR3 is CASSQTTGNTDTQYF. For the CDR3, the DNA is TGTGCCAGCTCACAGACGACAGGAAACACAGATACGCAGTATTTT.

This clonotype was observed many times. J is TRBJ2-1 and V is TRBV24-1, with unresolved D. Trimming removed 5 bases from V and 1 base from J, with 14 bases in between. This CDR3 region has 16 residues. The germline gives CDR1 KGHDR, CDR2 SFDVKD. The CDR3 region is CATSGDDALSYNEQFF. CDR3 nucleotide sequence: TGTGCCACCAGTGGCGACGACGCGCTATCCTACAATGAGCAGTTCTTC.

The V call is TRBV7-6, the J call TRBJ2-3; D remains ambiguous. This CDR3 spans 15 amino acids. Germline loops: CDR1 SGHVS, CDR2 FNYEAQ. Trimming pared 3 bases from V and 0 bases from J, leaving 10 bases between. As DNA, the CDR3 is TGTGCCAGCAGCTTCACCGATGCTAGCACAGATACGCAGTATTTT. Translation gives CASSFTDASTDTQYF.

This clonotype was observed many times. The chain links TRBV4-2 to TRBJ1-6, with D possibly matching TRBD1 (5 bases). V was clipped by 3 bases and J by 8 bases, with 11 bases between them. Germline-derived CDR1 and CDR2 are LGHNA and YNFKEQ. The CDR3 contains 14 residues. DNA of the CDR3: TGTGCCAGCAGCCACCCAGGGCGCGATTCACCCCTCCACTTT. Its translation is CASSHPGRDSPLHF.

The chain recombines TRBV21-1 with TRBJ2-3; TRBD1 reflects the table's D call only, with no check against the DNA. TRBV21-1 is recorded as a pseudogene. The CDR3 extends over 14 amino acids. The CDR3 region has the DNA TGTGCCAGCTCCCGGGACAGAGGTAAAGATACGCAGTATTTT. It is translated as CASSRDRGKDTQYF.

In this sample, this clonotype turned up a few times. The gene calls are TRBV10-3 and TRBJ1-2, with 7 bases lining up with TRBD1. The trim removed 2 bases at V and 4 bases at J, leaving 10 bases unmatched. Germline CDR1 and CDR2: ENHRY and SYGVKD. The CDR3 runs to 16 residues. CDR3 in amino acids: CAISEGDTSGGYGYTF. In DNA, the CDR3 is TGTGCCATCAGTGAGGGGGACACCTCAGGGGGCTATGGCTACACCTTC.

A word on this clonotype: At one of its ends the junction is not consistent with the germline gene, which may arise from a read error. V gene TRBV6-5 combines with J gene TRBJ2-6; 7 bases match TRBD1. Germline V CDR1 and CDR2: MNHEY, SVGAGI. The CDR3 spans 19 residues. The CDR3 nucleotides read TGTGCCAGCAGCAAGACAGGGCTTTTCGGATTCTCTGGGACCAACGTCCTGACTTTC. Its translation: CASSKTGLFGFSGTNVLTF.

This clonotype showed up many times. This rearrangement joins TRBV5-1 to TRBJ1-1, with TRBD1 as a possible D gene (6 bases). Trimming left V 7 bases short and J 4 bases short, with 11 bases between. CDR1 is SGHRS, CDR2 YFSETQ, per germline. This CDR3 contains 12 residues. CDR3: CASGQFFTEAFF. CDR3 bases: TGCGCCAGCGGACAGTTTTTCACTGAAGCTTTCTTT.

This clonotype was recorded many times. The chain links TRBV10-2 to TRBJ2-5; the match to TRBD2 covers 10 bases. The CDR3 contains 14 residues. V lost 5 bases, J lost 5 bases, and 5 bases stayed unmatched. CDR1 is WSHSY, CDR2 SAAADI, per germline. CDR3 residues: CASSSLAGWETQYF. Written as DNA, the CDR3 is TGCGCCAGCAGTTCACTAGCGGGGTGGGAGACCCAGTACTTC.

This clonotype was seen more than once but under ten times. V is TRBV6-6 and J is TRBJ2-5; D may be TRBD2 (5 bases). This CDR3 is built from 15 residues. In germline, CDR1 is MNHNY, CDR2 SVGAGI (reference sequence). V was trimmed by 6 bases and J by 5 bases, leaving 19 bases between them. The CDR3 nucleotides are TGTGCCAGCAGGGACCGCCCTACACTAGGGGAGACCCAGTACTTC. Amino acid sequence: CASRDRPTLGETQYF.

The chain has TRBV2 and TRBJ2-6, with D perhaps TRBD1 (6 bases). Germline loops: CDR1 SNHLY, CDR2 FYNNEI. V gave up 6 bases and J gave up 0 bases, with 9 bases separating them. This CDR3 has 15 amino acids. The CDR3 DNA is TGTGCCAGCAGACTACAGGGCTCTGGGGCCAACGTCCTGACTTTC. It translates to CASRLQGSGANVLTF.

This clonotype was observed at least ten times. The chain links TRBV7-9 to TRBJ1-2, with D maybe TRBD1 (5 bases). The CDR3 is 11 amino acids. Per germline, CDR1 SEHNR and CDR2 FQNEAQ (reference sequence). The ends were cut back, 6 bases at V and 8 bases at J, with 10 bases in the middle. DNA for the CDR3: TGTGCCAGCAGTAGTAGGGGCGGCTACACCTTC. Amino acids: CASSSRGGYTF.

This chain links TRBV11-2 with TRBJ1-5; D gene unclear. The germline V gene has CDR1 SGHAT and CDR2 FQNNGV. The CDR3 contains 14 residues. Trimming took 4 bases from V and 2 from J, leaving 9 bases between them. The CDR3: CASSSSGGNQPQHF. The DNA of the CDR3 is TGTGCCAGCAGCTCTAGTGGGGGCAATCAGCCCCAGCATTTT.

The gene calls are TRBV10-3 and TRBJ2-3; a weak D match, TRBD2 (5 bases). Trimming stripped 6 bases from V and 6 bases from J, with 16 bases between. This CDR3 is built from 14 residues. The germline CDR1 and CDR2 sequences are ENHRY and SYGVKD. The CDR3 DNA sequence: TGTGCCATCAGCCAACGGACGGGGTCGGATACGCAGTATTTT. It translates to CAISQRTGSDTQYF.

This clonotype was found many times. J is TRBJ2-7 and V is TRBV7-2; a possible D gene is TRBD1 (5 bases). V was trimmed by 3 bases and J by 3 bases, leaving 9 bases between them. This CDR3 spans 13 amino acids. Germline V gene data show CDR1 as SGHTA and CDR2 as FQGNSA. CDR3 region: CASSFSQGYEQYV. DNA for the CDR3: TGTGCCAGCAGCTTTTCGCAGGGCTACGAGCAGTACGTC.

This clonotype was recorded a few times. The chain links TRBV24-1 to TRBJ2-5, with 8 bases lining up with TRBD1. The J segment lost 1 base and the V segment lost 3 bases, leaving 6 bases of the junction unmatched. The CDR3 runs 16 residues. Germline V gene sequence: CDR1 KGHDR, CDR2 SFDVKD. CDR3 in DNA: TGTGCCACCAGTGATCGACAGGGGATCGGCCAAGAGACCCAGTACTTC. Its protein is CATSDRQGIGQETQYF.

The CDR3 DNA reads as TGTGCCAGCAGTGTGCACCGGGCTGGCACAGATACGCAGTATTTT. Amino acids: CASSVHRAGTDTQYF. The chain uses TRBV2 and TRBJ2-3; D ambiguous. The CDR3 spans 15 residues. Germline V CDR1 and CDR2: SNHLY, FYNNEI. V was clipped by 4 bases and J by 1 base, with 12 bases between them.

This clonotype was picked up a small number of times. The CDR3 region has the DNA TGTGCCAGCAGCTTAGCGCGTGTCGCTGAAGCTTTCTTT. Its protein product is CASSLARVAEAFF. The chain has TRBV7-2 and TRBJ1-1; D unresolved. The CDR3 covers 13 residues. Trimming took off 0 bases at V and 6 bases at J, with 8 bases between the two ends. The germline CDR1 and CDR2 sequences are SGHTA and FQGNSA.

The genes are TRBV20-1 and TRBJ1-6; 11 nucleotides agree with TRBD1. Trimming removed 6 bases from V and 12 bases from J; junction bases left unmatched: 7. Germline CDR1 DFQATT, CDR2 SNEGSKA (reference sequence). The CDR3 covers 13 residues. CDR3 in DNA: TGCAGTGCGGGGGACAGGGGGAATGGACCCCTCCACTTT. Amino acids: CSAGDRGNGPLHF.

This clonotype occurred many times. This chain joins TRBV29-1 and TRBJ1-1; D is unresolved. CDR1 is SQVTM and CDR2 is ANQGSEA in the germline V gene. The CDR3 is 13 amino acids. V dropped 4 bases and J dropped 0 bases, with 9 bases sitting between them. Written as DNA, the CDR3 is TGCAGCGTTGCGCACAGAATGAACACTGAAGCTTTCTTT. It codes for CSVAHRMNTEAFF.